The 32 T cell receptor beta chains listed next were all sequenced from one sample in a study of radiation and T cells in renal cell carcinoma. Regarding time point: baseline pretreatment blood. The treatment was: 15 Gy SBRT to primary tumor, nephrectomy 4 weeks later. Clones were sequenced by immunoSEQ multiplex PCR, and TCRdb holds only the in-frame ones, with some missing. The data show just over 95,000 clones, with 80% to 90% seen just once and over 6% held by the top ten. The sequences come from blood, collected from a patient whose treatment included radiotherapy and nephrectomy. These receptors came from a man aged 45-60 years with renal cell carcinoma.

This rearrangement joins TRBV4-1 to TRBJ1-2, with 8 bases fitting TRBD1. CDR1 MGHRA and CDR2 YSYEKL come from the germline V gene. This CDR3 contains 16 residues. The V and J ends lost 3 bases and 4 bases, in that order; junction bases with no gene match: 10. The CDR3 loop reads CASSQAGQGISYGYTF. CDR3 in DNA: TGCGCCAGCAGCCAGGCAGGACAGGGAATCAGCTATGGCTACACCTTC.

The chain recombines TRBV5-6 with TRBJ1-1, with D perhaps TRBD1 (5 bases). The CDR3 runs 13 residues. The V gene's germline CDR1 is SGHDT and CDR2 YYEEEE. V was cut by 0 bases and J by 4 bases, with 7 bases left in between. The chain's CDR3 is CASSLDDSTEAFF. CDR3 nucleotide sequence: TGTGCCAGCAGCTTGGACGACAGCACTGAAGCTTTCTTT.

CDR3 in amino acids: CAIRSRETSEKLFF. As DNA, the CDR3 is TGTGCCATCAGGAGCCGGGAAACAAGTGAAAAACTGTTTTTT. The chain links TRBV10-3 to TRBJ1-4, with no clear D. Trimming removed 6 bases at V and 7 bases at J, with 15 bases between. The CDR3 is 14 amino acids. From germline, CDR1 is ENHRY and CDR2 SYGVKD.

The V call is TRBV27, the J call TRBJ1-1; D remains ambiguous. Germline loops: CDR1 MNHEY, CDR2 SMNVEV (reference sequence). Trimming cost V 0 bases and J 0 bases, with 8 bases left between them. The CDR3 extends over 15 amino acids. The CDR3: CASSLSVLLNTEAFF. The CDR3 region has the DNA TGTGCCAGCAGTTTATCGGTCCTTCTGAACACTGAAGCTTTCTTT.

The J gene is TRBJ2-1, the V gene TRBV9, with D perhaps matching TRBD2 (5 bases). The CDR3 spans 18 residues. CDR1 and CDR2 (germline): SGDLS, YYNGEE. V was pared by 4 bases and J by 3 bases, with 23 bases between. The CDR3: CASSHPVYSGNGYNEQFF. The CDR3 bases are TGTGCCAGCAGCCACCCCGTCTACAGCGGCAATGGCTACAATGAGCAGTTCTTC.

The V gene is TRBV6-5, the J gene TRBJ1-5; possibly TRBD1 for D (5 bases). Germline V gene sequence: CDR1 MNHEY, CDR2 SVGAGI. This CDR3 is built from 14 residues. The ends were cut back, 5 bases at V and 0 bases at J, with 8 bases in the middle. The CDR3 here is CASSVDNSNQPQHF. The CDR3 nucleotides read TGTGCCAGCAGTGTGGACAATAGCAATCAGCCCCAGCATTTT.

V is TRBV2 and J is TRBJ2-1; tentative D call: TRBD2 (5 bases). Germline loops: CDR1 SNHLY, CDR2 FYNNEI. This CDR3 spans 15 amino acids. V was clipped by 4 bases and J by 4 bases, with 14 bases between them. CDR3 sequence reads: CASSVRRALYNEQFF. In DNA, the CDR3 is TGTGCCAGCAGTGTTCGGCGGGCCCTTTACAATGAGCAGTTCTTC.

For this clone: Germline and junction disagree at one end, which may indicate a read error. The chain couples TRBV7-7 to TRBJ1-2; D perhaps matches TRBD1 (6 bases). Per the germline V gene, CDR1 is SSHAT and CDR2 is FNYEAQ (reference sequence). The CDR3 is made up of 14 amino acids. The DNA for the CDR3 is TGTGCTAGCAGCGACTTCGGACAGCTCTATGGCTACACCTTC. Its translation: CASSDFGQLYGYTF.

This clone was counted once. The J gene is TRBJ2-3, the V gene TRBV2; no reliable D call. V lost 4 bases and J 0 bases, leaving 8 bases between the germline ends. The CDR3 has 14 amino acids. Germline CDR1 is SNHLY and CDR2 is FYNNEI. The CDR3 DNA is TGTGCCAGCAGTGTGGCTACTAGCACAGATACGCAGTATTTT. This translates into CASSVATSTDTQYF.

Note on this clone: Relative to the germline gene, one junction end is altered; a read error may explain this. The rearrangement uses TRBV7-2 and TRBJ1-2; D is uncertain. The germline gives CDR1 SGHTA, CDR2 FQGNSA. The CDR3 has 16 residues. CDR3 in DNA: TGTGCCAGCAGCTTAGCCCGTGGTTCGACTAACCATGGCTACACCTTC. Translating it yields CASSLARGSTNHGYTF.

This clone was detected once. The rearrangement links TRBV28 to TRBJ2-7; 9 positions match TRBD1. The CDR3 has 15 amino acids. Germline trimming cut 2 bases from V and 2 bases from J; bases unmatched to any gene: 4. From germline, CDR1 is MDHEN and CDR2 SYDVKM. DNA for the CDR3: TGTGCCAGCAGTTTACCGGGACAGGGAACCTACGAGCAGTACTTC. Amino acid sequence: CASSLPGQGTYEQYF. Variable domain in full (rest from reference TRBV28 and TRBJ2-7): DVKVTQSSRYLVKRTGEKVFLECVQDMDHENMFWYRQDPGLGLRLIYFSYDVKMKEKGDIPEGYSVSREKKERFSLILESASTNQTSMYLCASSLPGQGTYEQYFGPGTRLTVT.

V is TRBV7-6 and J is TRBJ1-1, with TRBD1 matching 12 bases. The CDR3 has 16 amino acids. Germline V gene data show CDR1 as SGHVS and CDR2 as FNYEAQ. V lost 5 bases and J lost 4; bases outside the gene matches: 8. The CDR3 loop is CASSLGTGGLGTEAFF. The CDR3 region has the DNA TGTGCCAGCAGCCTAGGGACAGGGGGCTTGGGCACTGAAGCTTTCTTT.

The chain couples TRBV27 to TRBJ2-1; TRBD2 aligns across 9 bases. Trimming cost V 6 bases and J 2 bases; bases outside gene matches: 5. CDR1 is MNHEY, CDR2 SMNVEV, per germline (reference sequence). This CDR3 spans 15 amino acids. In DNA form, the CDR3 reads TGTGCCAGCAGAAGAGCGGGGGGTACCTACAATGAGCAGTTCTTC. This codes for CASRRAGGTYNEQFF.

The rearrangement joins TRBV11-1 to TRBJ2-6; no clear D. Germline assignment: CDR1 SGHAT and CDR2 FQDESV (reference sequence). This CDR3 has 14 amino acids. Trimming shortened V by 1 base and J by 4 bases, and 5 bases separated the two germline ends. The CDR3 protein is CASSLVLGANVLTF. CDR3 coding DNA: TGTGCCAGCAGCTTAGTCCTGGGGGCCAACGTCCTGACTTTC. The whole variable domain, filled in from reference TRBV11-1 and TRBJ2-6, reads EAEVAQSPRYKITEKSQAVAFWCDPISGHATLYWYRQILGQGPELLVQFQDESVVDDSQLPKDRFSAERLKGVDSTLKIQPAELGDSAMYLCASSLVLGANVLTFGAGSRLTVL.

The chain couples TRBV9 to TRBJ2-1; maybe TRBD1 (6 bases). Germline CDR1 is SGDLS and CDR2 is YYNGEE. Trimming removed 0 bases at V and 2 bases at J, with 18 bases between. The CDR3 totals 18 residues. The DNA of the CDR3 is TGTGCCAGCAGCGTAGTAGGGGGTTCAGGGGCCGCCTACAATGAGCAGTTCTTC. It codes for CASSVVGGSGAAYNEQFF.

The chain has TRBV27 and TRBJ2-7; tentative D call: TRBD1 (5 bases). The CDR3 is 14 residues long. Germline lookup yields CDR1 MNHEY and CDR2 SMNVEV (reference sequence). V was trimmed by 3 bases and J by 3 bases, leaving 12 bases between them. CDR3 sequence: CASSFKGANYEQYF. The CDR3 nucleotides read TGTGCCAGCAGTTTTAAAGGGGCGAACTACGAGCAGTACTTC.

The chain combines TRBV5-1 with TRBJ2-2; D is tentatively TRBD1 or TRBD2 (5 bases each). Trimming took 4 bases from V and 1 from J, leaving 11 bases between them. Germline assignment: CDR1 SGHRS and CDR2 YFSETQ. This CDR3 has 15 amino acids. This chain's CDR3 is CASSVGPENTGELFF. CDR3 sequence (DNA): TGCGCCAGCAGCGTGGGACCCGAGAACACCGGGGAGCTGTTTTTT.

The J gene is TRBJ1-1, the V gene TRBV9; TRBD1 matches 9 bases. This CDR3 region has 15 residues. The germline V gene has CDR1 SGDLS and CDR2 YYNGEE. V lost 0 bases and J lost 5; bases outside the gene matches: 5. Here the CDR3 reads CASSVAGQGRTEAFF. CDR3 DNA: TGTGCCAGCAGCGTAGCGGGACAGGGAAGGACTGAAGCTTTCTTT.

V usage is TRBV6-6 and J usage is TRBJ1-5; 7 positions match TRBD1. Germline V gene lookup returns CDR1 MNHNY and CDR2 SVGAGI (reference sequence). This CDR3 region has 13 residues. The J segment lost 5 bases and the V segment lost 8 bases, leaving 6 bases of the junction unmatched. CDR3: CASASQGDQPQHF. The CDR3, as DNA: TGTGCCAGCGCGTCGCAGGGGGATCAGCCCCAGCATTTT.

V usage is TRBV6-1 and J usage is TRBJ2-7; D might be TRBD1 (5 bases). CDR1 is MNHNS, CDR2 SASEGT, per germline. This CDR3 has 13 amino acids. Trimming removed 8 bases at V and 2 bases at J, with 13 bases between. CDR3 nucleotide sequence: TGTGCCAGCCATAGACAGTCCGCCTACGAGCAGTACTTC. This gives the protein CASHRQSAYEQYF.

The chain uses TRBV30 and TRBJ1-4; D is undetermined. V was pared by 0 bases and J by 8 bases, with 13 bases between. Germline CDR1 reads GTSNPN; CDR2 reads SVGIG (reference sequence). The CDR3 is made up of 14 amino acids. The CDR3 protein is CAWSVLSGIEKLFF. The CDR3 region has the DNA TGTGCCTGGAGTGTACTATCGGGTATCGAAAAACTGTTTTTT.

This clone was detected a few times. The chain links TRBV28 to TRBJ1-1, with D maybe TRBD1 (5 bases). The CDR3 runs 13 residues. Trimming shortened V by 4 bases and J by 1 base, and 7 bases separated the two germline ends. Germline V gene lookup returns CDR1 MDHEN and CDR2 SYDVKM. The CDR3 region has the DNA TGTGCCAGCAGTTCAACAGGGAACACTGAAGCTTTCTTT. This gives the protein CASSSTGNTEAFF.

CDR3 amino acids: CASSYGTVASYEQYF. The CDR3 nucleotides read TGTGCCAGCAGTTATGGGACAGTTGCCTCCTACGAGCAGTACTTC. The V gene is TRBV6-6, the J gene TRBJ2-7; 7 bases match TRBD1. The CDR3 runs 15 residues. Germline loops: CDR1 MNHNY, CDR2 SVGAGI (reference sequence). V lost 3 bases to trimming and J lost 0 bases; unmatched junction nucleotides: 5.

Only one count was recorded for this clone. This chain joins TRBV4-1 and TRBJ2-5; D tentatively reads TRBD1 or TRBD2 (5 bases each). The germline CDR1 and CDR2 sequences are MGHRA and YSYEKL. V lost 3 bases to trimming and J lost 5 bases, with 13 bases between them. CDR3 size: 14 residues. This CDR3 reads CASSQGYGTETQYF. The CDR3, as DNA: TGCGCCAGCAGCCAGGGGTATGGGACGGAGACCCAGTACTTC.

This clone was seen just once. The V gene is TRBV10-3, the J gene TRBJ2-2, with D tentatively TRBD1 (6 bases). The CDR3 contains 13 residues. Germline CDR1 and CDR2: ENHRY and SYGVKD. The CDR3 reads CASGGQLTGELFF. CDR3 in DNA: TGTGCGAGCGGCGGACAGCTCACCGGGGAGCTGTTTTTT.

The chain links TRBV2 to TRBJ1-1, with no clear D. V dropped 2 bases and J dropped 3 bases, with 10 bases sitting between them. Germline V gene lookup returns CDR1 SNHLY and CDR2 FYNNEI. The CDR3 spans 14 residues. The CDR3 nucleotides read TGTGCCAGCAGTGAATTACGGGCGGACACTGAAGCTTTCTTT. It yields the protein CASSELRADTEAFF.

The rearrangement joins TRBV25-1 to TRBJ2-5; D gene ambiguous. This CDR3 contains 18 residues. V was cut by 0 bases and J by 3 bases, with 20 bases left in between. Germline V gene lookup returns CDR1 MGHDK and CDR2 SYGVNS. CDR3 coding DNA: TGTGCCAGCAGTGAATATCCATCGGGTCTATCGGTTGAAGAGACCCAGTACTTC. This codes for CASSEYPSGLSVEETQYF.

V usage is TRBV5-1 and J usage is TRBJ2-1; 8 nucleotides align to TRBD2. The V segment lost 2 bases and the J segment 2 bases; nucleotides outside the gene matches: 3. Per the germline V gene, CDR1 is SGHRS and CDR2 is YFSETQ. The CDR3 is made up of 15 amino acids. CDR3 sequence: CASSLAGVAYNEQFF. As DNA, the CDR3 is TGCGCCAGCAGCTTAGCGGGAGTGGCCTACAATGAGCAGTTCTTC.

This clone is a singleton in its sample. The chain is built from TRBV11-2 and TRBJ2-7; D uncertain. CDR1 SGHAT and CDR2 FQNNGV come from the germline V gene. The CDR3 has 14 amino acids. V gave up 2 bases and J gave up 3 bases, with 11 bases separating them. CDR3 nucleotide sequence: TGTGCCAGCAGCTTATCGTTTAATCGCTACGAGCAGTACTTC. Encoded protein: CASSLSFNRYEQYF.

A single count supports this clone. This rearrangement joins TRBV15 to TRBJ2-3, with unresolved D. From germline, CDR1 is LNHNV and CDR2 YYDKDF (reference sequence). The CDR3 is 16 amino acids. Trimming removed 5 bases at V and 2 bases at J, with 17 bases between. Here the CDR3 DNA reads TGTGCCACCAGCGAGCTAGGTGATCCTTTCACAGATACGCAGTATTTT. This codes for CATSELGDPFTDTQYF.

J is TRBJ2-7 and V is TRBV7-8; tentatively, D is TRBD1 (6 bases). The CDR3 runs to 15 residues. Germline CDR1 SGHVS, CDR2 FQNEAQ. Trimming pared 1 base from V and 4 bases from J, leaving 14 bases between. The DNA of the CDR3 is TGTGCCAGCAGCTTAGTACAGGGTTACGGGTACGAGCAGTACTTC. Protein sequence: CASSLVQGYGYEQYF.

V and J are TRBV5-1 and TRBJ1-5; TRBD1 might be the D (5 bases). Germline lookup yields CDR1 SGHRS and CDR2 YFSETQ. The CDR3 is 13 residues long. V lost 0 bases to trimming and J lost 7 bases, with 8 bases between them. CDR3 protein: CASSLAGNQPQHF. CDR3 DNA: TGCGCCAGCAGCTTGGCAGGGAACCAGCCCCAGCATTTT.